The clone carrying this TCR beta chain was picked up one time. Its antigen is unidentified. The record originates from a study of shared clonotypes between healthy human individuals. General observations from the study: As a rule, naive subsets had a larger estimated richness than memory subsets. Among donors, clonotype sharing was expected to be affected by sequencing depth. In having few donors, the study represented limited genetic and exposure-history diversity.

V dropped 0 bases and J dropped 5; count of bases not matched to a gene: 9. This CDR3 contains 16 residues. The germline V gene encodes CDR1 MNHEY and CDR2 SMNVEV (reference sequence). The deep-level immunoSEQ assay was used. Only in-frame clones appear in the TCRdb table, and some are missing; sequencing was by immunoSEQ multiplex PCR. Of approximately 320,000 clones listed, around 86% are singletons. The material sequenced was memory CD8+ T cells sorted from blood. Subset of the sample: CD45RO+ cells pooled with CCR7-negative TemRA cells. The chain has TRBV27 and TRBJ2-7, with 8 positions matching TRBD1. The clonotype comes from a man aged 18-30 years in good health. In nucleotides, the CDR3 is TGTGCCAGCAGTTTATCGATAGGACAGGGTTTCGACGAGCAGTACTTC. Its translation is CASSLSIGQGFDEQYF.